A selection of T cell receptor beta chains follows, all from one sample in a study of CD8+CD57+ T cells in acquired aplastic anemia. Using its own MiXCR run on the reads, TCRdb lists one record per CDR3 protein. Among about 290,000 distinct CDR3 sequences listed, under 60% were seen once. The sample comprised sorted CD4+, CD8+, or CD8+CD57+ T cells (not recorded which) from PBMCs. The receptor set was obtained from a human donor with aplastic anemia. The CDR3 runs from the conserved cysteine through the conserved F or W. The order of the fields is CDR3 protein, CDR3 DNA, J gene, V gene, clone size, D gene. The D gene is left open where the match is weak. Expanded clones are given a class, and other clones once, few, many or no size at all.

cdr3_aa: CSVGSVSYEQYF; cdr3_nt: TGCAGCGTTGGATCCGTGTCCTACGAGCAGTACTTC; j_call: TRBJ2-7; v_call: TRBV29-1; clone_size: NA; d_call: NA
cdr3_aa: CAIQGVGEGTQYF; cdr3_nt: TGTGCCATACAGGGGGTGGGGGAAGGGACCCAGTACTTC; j_call: TRBJ2-5; v_call: TRBV10-3; clone_size: NA; d_call: TRBD1
cdr3_aa: CASSLGGTGVHYGYTF; cdr3_nt: TGCGCCAGCAGCTTGGGGGGGACAGGGGTACACTATGGCTACACCTTC; j_call: TRBJ1-2; v_call: TRBV5-1; clone_size: NA; d_call: TRBD1
cdr3_aa: CASTNRVEQYF; cdr3_nt: TGCGCCAGCACCAACAGGGTCGAGCAGTACTTC; j_call: TRBJ2-7; v_call: TRBV10-1; clone_size: NA; d_call: NA
cdr3_aa: CSAGTGGAGMNF; cdr3_nt: TGCAGTGCTGGGACAGGGGGCGCGGGTATGAACTTC; j_call: TRBJ2-5; v_call: TRBV20-1; clone_size: NA; d_call: TRBD1
cdr3_aa: CASSLAGGQTYEQYF; cdr3_nt: TGTGCCAGCAGCTTGGCCGGGGGGCAAACCTACGAGCAGTACTTC; j_call: TRBJ2-7; v_call: TRBV7-9; clone_size: NA; d_call: NA
cdr3_aa: CASSPRGTGTQYF; cdr3_nt: TGTGCCAGCAGCCCTAGAGGGACGGGTACGCAGTATTTT; j_call: TRBJ2-3; v_call: TRBV7-9; clone_size: NA; d_call: NA
cdr3_aa: CSVADGSYEQYF; cdr3_nt: TGCAGCGTTGCCGACGGGAGCTACGAGCAGTACTTC; j_call: TRBJ2-7; v_call: TRBV29-1; clone_size: few; d_call: NA
cdr3_aa: CASSFMGARQETQYF; cdr3_nt: TGTGCCAGCAGTTTCATGGGGGCGCGACAAGAGACCCAGTACTTC; j_call: TRBJ2-5; v_call: TRBV12-3/TRBV12-4; clone_size: few; d_call: NA
cdr3_aa: CASSLRPFDRGETQYF; cdr3_nt: TGTGCCAGCAGCTTACGCCCATTTGACAGGGGGGAGACCCAGTACTTC; j_call: TRBJ2-5; v_call: TRBV7-2; clone_size: NA; d_call: TRBD1
cdr3_aa: CSASRLAGGLETQYF; cdr3_nt: TGCAGTGCTAGCCGACTAGCGGGGGGGCTAGAGACCCAGTACTTC; j_call: TRBJ2-5; v_call: TRBV20-1; clone_size: NA; d_call: TRBD2
cdr3_aa: CASSQAGLGSPLHF; cdr3_nt: TGTGCCAGCAGCCAGGCGGGGTTAGGGTCACCCCTCCACTTT; j_call: TRBJ1-6; v_call: TRBV7-6; clone_size: NA; d_call: NA
cdr3_aa: CASSQKLRDTAYTGELFF; cdr3_nt: TGTGCCAGCAGCCAGAAACTCCGGGACACAGCGTACACCGGGGAGCTGTTTTTT; j_call: TRBJ2-2; v_call: TRBV14; clone_size: NA; d_call: NA
cdr3_aa: CASSGRQGWYEQYF; cdr3_nt: TGTGCCAGTAGTGGTCGACAGGGGTGGTACGAGCAGTACTTC; j_call: TRBJ2-7; v_call: TRBV19; clone_size: many; d_call: TRBD1
cdr3_aa: CASSHRTGIVGAF; cdr3_nt: TGTGCCAGCAGCCACAGGACAGGGATAGTTGGAGCTTTC; j_call: TRBJ2-6; v_call: TRBV7-9; clone_size: NA; d_call: TRBD1
cdr3_aa: CASSLGGYEQYF; cdr3_nt: TGTGCCAGCAGCTTAGGGGGTTACGAGCAGTACTTC; j_call: TRBJ2-7; v_call: TRBV5-1; clone_size: many; d_call: NA
cdr3_aa: CASSRFTQGSETQYF; cdr3_nt: TGTGCCAGCAGCCGATTCACACAGGGGTCGGAGACCCAGTACTTC; j_call: TRBJ2-5; v_call: TRBV7-2; clone_size: NA; d_call: TRBD1
cdr3_aa: CASSLALGGGRADTQYF; cdr3_nt: TGTGCCAGCAGCTTAGCGCTTGGGGGAGGGCGCGCAGATACGCAGTATTTT; j_call: TRBJ2-3; v_call: TRBV7-8; clone_size: many; d_call: TRBD2
cdr3_aa: CASRVTGLDFF; cdr3_nt: TGTGCCAGCAGAGTGACAGGGCTAGACTTCTTT; j_call: TRBJ1-1; v_call: TRBV6-2/TRBV6-3; clone_size: NA; d_call: TRBD1
cdr3_aa: CASSPGTARRPQHF; cdr3_nt: TGTGCCAGCAGTCCCGGGACAGCCAGAAGGCCCCAGCATTTT; j_call: TRBJ1-5; v_call: TRBV6-5; clone_size: many; d_call: TRBD1
cdr3_aa: CASSSNRNSPLHF; cdr3_nt: TGTGCCAGCAGCTCAAACAGAAATTCACCCCTCCACTTT; j_call: TRBJ1-6; v_call: TRBV7-2; clone_size: NA; d_call: NA
cdr3_aa: CASSLGLANEQFF; cdr3_nt: TGTGCCAGCAGCTTAGGACTAGCGAACGAGCAGTTCTTC; j_call: TRBJ2-1; v_call: TRBV7-2; clone_size: NA; d_call: TRBD2
cdr3_aa: CSARAASGGATDTQYF; cdr3_nt: TGCAGTGCTAGAGCTGCTAGCGGGGGGGCCACAGATACGCAGTATTTT; j_call: TRBJ2-3; v_call: TRBV20-1; clone_size: NA; d_call: TRBD2
cdr3_aa: CASSRMTGGGSGELFF; cdr3_nt: TGTGCCAGCAGCCGTATGACAGGGGGAGGGTCCGGGGAGCTGTTTTTT; j_call: TRBJ2-2; v_call: TRBV7-9; clone_size: NA; d_call: TRBD1
cdr3_aa: CASGLEETQYF; cdr3_nt: TGTGCTAGTGGTCTCGAAGAGACCCAGTACTTC; j_call: TRBJ2-5; v_call: TRBV12-5; clone_size: NA; d_call: NA
cdr3_aa: CASSKENTGELFF; cdr3_nt: TGTGCCAGCAGCAAAGAGAACACCGGGGAGCTGTTTTTT; j_call: TRBJ2-2; v_call: TRBV7-3; clone_size: NA; d_call: NA
cdr3_aa: CASSLGTNTGELFF; cdr3_nt: TGTGCCAGCAGCTTGGGAACTAACACCGGGGAGCTGTTTTTT; j_call: TRBJ2-2; v_call: TRBV5-4; clone_size: NA; d_call: NA
cdr3_aa: CSARKGQGAYEQYF; cdr3_nt: TGCAGTGCCAGAAAGGGACAGGGGGCCTACGAGCAGTACTTC; j_call: TRBJ2-7; v_call: TRBV20-1; clone_size: NA; d_call: TRBD1
cdr3_aa: CASRTGVSYEQYF; cdr3_nt: TGTGCCAGCAGGACAGGGGTTTCCTACGAGCAGTACTTC; j_call: TRBJ2-7; v_call: TRBV6-5; clone_size: NA; d_call: TRBD1
cdr3_aa: CSASNGSAGSYGYTF; cdr3_nt: TGCAGTGCTAGTAATGGTAGTGCAGGGAGCTATGGCTACACCTTC; j_call: TRBJ1-2; v_call: TRBV20-1; clone_size: NA; d_call: NA
cdr3_aa: CAINNRDKLNTGELFF; cdr3_nt: TGTGCCATCAATAACAGGGACAAGCTGAACACCGGGGAGCTGTTTTTT; j_call: TRBJ2-2; v_call: TRBV10-3; clone_size: NA; d_call: NA
cdr3_aa: CATSRGQGAISSPLHF; cdr3_nt: TGTGCCACCAGCAGGGGACAGGGGGCGATAAGTTCACCCCTCCACTTT; j_call: TRBJ1-6; v_call: TRBV15; clone_size: NA; d_call: TRBD1
cdr3_aa: CASTTGTGGEKLFF; cdr3_nt: TGTGCCAGCACCACCGGGACAGGGGGTGAAAAACTGTTTTTT; j_call: TRBJ1-4; v_call: TRBV12-3/TRBV12-4; clone_size: many; d_call: TRBD1
cdr3_aa: CASSVKETQYF; cdr3_nt: TGTGCCAGCAGTGTGAAAGAGACCCAGTACTTC; j_call: TRBJ2-5; v_call: TRBV2; clone_size: few; d_call: NA
cdr3_aa: CSASVSNTEAFF; cdr3_nt: TGCAGTGCTAGTGTCAGTAACACTGAAGCTTTCTTT; j_call: TRBJ1-1; v_call: TRBV20-1; clone_size: NA; d_call: NA
cdr3_aa: CASSLRLPSVGSPLHF; cdr3_nt: TGTGCCAGCAGCTTGAGGCTGCCATCGGTGGGATCACCCCTCCACTTT; j_call: TRBJ1-6; v_call: TRBV5-8; clone_size: few; d_call: NA
cdr3_aa: CASSYSGGNQPQHF; cdr3_nt: TGTGCCAGCAGTTACTCGGGGGGAAATCAGCCCCAGCATTTT; j_call: TRBJ1-5; v_call: TRBV10-3; clone_size: NA; d_call: NA
cdr3_aa: CSARVEGNYGYTF; cdr3_nt: TGCAGTGCTAGAGTAGAGGGGAACTATGGCTACACCTTC; j_call: TRBJ1-2; v_call: TRBV20-1; clone_size: NA; d_call: NA
cdr3_aa: CASSLLALGSSYEQYF; cdr3_nt: TGTGCCAGCAGCTTACTCGCCCTTGGGAGCTCCTACGAGCAGTACTTC; j_call: TRBJ2-7; v_call: TRBV7-9; clone_size: many; d_call: NA
cdr3_aa: CATSDPGDRGRREQYF; cdr3_nt: TGTGCCACCAGTGATCCGGGTGACAGGGGACGGCGAGAGCAGTACTTC; j_call: TRBJ2-7; v_call: TRBV24-1; clone_size: NA; d_call: TRBD1
cdr3_aa: CASRRQENIQYF; cdr3_nt: TGTGCCAGCAGACGACAGGAAAACATTCAGTACTTC; j_call: TRBJ2-4; v_call: TRBV5-4; clone_size: few; d_call: NA
cdr3_aa: CPSEGLDSPLHF; cdr3_nt: TGTCCCAGCGAGGGTCTAGATTCACCCCTCCACTTT; j_call: TRBJ1-6; v_call: TRBV7-9; clone_size: once; d_call: NA
cdr3_aa: CASSGQEPNQPQHF; cdr3_nt: TGTGCCAGCAGTGGCCAGGAACCTAATCAGCCCCAGCATTTT; j_call: TRBJ1-5; v_call: TRBV2; clone_size: NA; d_call: NA
cdr3_aa: CATSGGDRGYTEAFF; cdr3_nt: TGTGCCACCAGTGGGGGGGACAGAGGATACACTGAAGCTTTCTTT; j_call: TRBJ1-1; v_call: TRBV24-1; clone_size: NA; d_call: TRBD1
cdr3_aa: CASSQGEDYEQYF; cdr3_nt: TGTGCCAGCAGCCAAGGGGAGGACTACGAGCAGTACTTC; j_call: TRBJ2-7; v_call: TRBV7-2; clone_size: few; d_call: NA
cdr3_aa: CASSPGTGGAGEQYF; cdr3_nt: TGCGCCAGCAGCCCCGGGACAGGGGGCGCGGGCGAGCAGTACTTC; j_call: TRBJ2-7; v_call: TRBV5-1; clone_size: NA; d_call: TRBD1
cdr3_aa: CASSLDAGTAGTYGYTF; cdr3_nt: TGTGCCAGCAGCCTCGATGCCGGGACAGCGGGAACTTATGGCTACACCTTC; j_call: TRBJ1-2; v_call: TRBV7-9; clone_size: NA; d_call: TRBD1
cdr3_aa: CSARLRTSGGAETQYF; cdr3_nt: TGCAGTGCTAGATTGCGGACTAGCGGGGGGGCAGAGACCCAGTACTTC; j_call: TRBJ2-5; v_call: TRBV20-1; clone_size: NA; d_call: TRBD2
cdr3_aa: CASSVGTSPSTDTQYF; cdr3_nt: TGTGCCAGCAGCGTTGGGACCAGTCCAAGCACAGATACGCAGTATTTT; j_call: TRBJ2-3; v_call: TRBV7-2; clone_size: NA; d_call: NA
cdr3_aa: CASSRFRDTQMNTEAFF; cdr3_nt: TGTGCCAGCAGTAGATTCAGAGATACACAGATGAACACTGAAGCTTTCTTT; j_call: TRBJ1-1; v_call: TRBV2; clone_size: few; d_call: NA
cdr3_aa: CSASGTVLTYEQYF; cdr3_nt: TGCAGTGCTAGCGGGACAGTGCTAACCTACGAGCAGTACTTC; j_call: TRBJ2-7; v_call: TRBV20-1; clone_size: NA; d_call: TRBD1
cdr3_aa: CASRQTTYNEQFF; cdr3_nt: TGTGCCAGCAGACAGACCACCTACAATGAGCAGTTCTTC; j_call: TRBJ2-1; v_call: TRBV27; clone_size: many; d_call: NA
cdr3_aa: CASSTGFQETQYF; cdr3_nt: TGTGCTAGCAGTACAGGCTTCCAAGAGACCCAGTACTTC; j_call: TRBJ2-5; v_call: TRBV7-7; clone_size: NA; d_call: NA
cdr3_aa: CASSVRISANTEAFF; cdr3_nt: TGTGCCAGCAGTGTGAGGATTTCCGCGAACACTGAAGCTTTCTTT; j_call: TRBJ1-1; v_call: TRBV6-5; clone_size: many; d_call: NA
cdr3_aa: CSSERAQGGTEAFF; cdr3_nt: TGCAGCTCCGAACGGGCACAGGGTGGGACTGAAGCTTTCTTT; j_call: TRBJ1-1; v_call: TRBV29-1; clone_size: NA; d_call: NA